This TCR beta chain was documented in a study of T cell repertoires in cytomegalovirus infection. Looking at the study overall: HLA-B-restricted CMV epitopes that are well studied, plus recently identified HLA-C-restricted ones, were used by the study. An indication of both CMV infection and matching HLA type came from public TCR beta signatures.

In this sample, this clonotype turned up many times. What it recognizes is unknown. Trimming cost V 8 bases and J 4 bases; bases outside gene matches: 10. In germline, CDR1 is MNHEY, CDR2 SMNVEV (reference sequence). The CDR3 loop spans 14 amino acids. A single record per CDR3 protein comes from TCRdb applying MiXCR to the reads. The data contain fewer than 850,000 distinct CDR3 sequences, about 29% of them singletons. Study-level results: Clonotypes of TCR beta that were HLA-C-restricted and CMV-specific dominated the ex vivo response.

This receptor was taken from a human donor in good health (CMV status not recorded). Some clones in this sample may be carry-over from other donors' samples. This sequence joins TRBV27 and TRBJ1-2, with 7 positions matching TRBD1. Source: cultured CD8+ T cells from PBMCs, taken from culture after CMV antigen stimulation. CDR3 coding DNA: TGTGCCAGCTCCTTCCTAGGGACAGCCTATGGCTACACCTTC. Amino acid sequence: CASSFLGTAYGYTF.